This T cell receptor beta chain is from a study of PD-L1 blockade in urothelial cancer. About the study: Blood was analyzed 3 weeks (second dose) and 6 weeks after treatment start.

Indicated time point: pretreatment peripheral blood. All patients handed over anywhere from 1 to 8 samples, pretreatment and on-treatment. Trimming pared 4 bases from V and 3 bases from J, leaving 4 bases between. There are 11 residues in the CDR3. Germline values: CDR1 MNHNY, CDR2 SVGAGI (reference sequence). This clone was found once. Clones were read by immunoSEQ multiplex PCR, and TCRdb kept only the in-frame ones, dropping some. The sample consists of fewer than 100,000 clones, around four fifths of them appearing once. The sample consisted of PBMCs, taken around atezolizumab (anti-PD-L1) treatment. The V call is TRBV6-6, the J call TRBJ2-7; D call uncertain. The TCR comes from a middle-aged man with urothelial cancer. This CDR3 reads CASSSLYEQYF. In nucleotides, the CDR3 is TGTGCCAGCAGTTCCCTCTACGAGCAGTACTTC.